This T cell receptor beta chain was obtained from a study of CD8 T cells in ankylosing spondylitis. Study-level results: Some of the motif variants had earlier been found in reactive arthritis patients' fluid and blood. A motif in TCR beta, a set of roughly eight highly homologous variants, appeared characteristic of ankylosing spondylitis blood. Peripheral blood samples showed relatively rare disease-linked clones, and these clones were CD8+. Matched synovial fluid from ankylosing spondylitis patients was reported to be enriched for disease-linked clones.

The CDR3 extends over 13 amino acids. CDR1 is MNHNS, CDR2 SASEGT, per germline. V lost 10 bases and J 3 bases, leaving 15 bases between the germline ends. 5'-RACE, quantitative and with molecular barcodes, yielded the TCR beta libraries. TCRdb independently ran MiXCR on the 5' RACE reads; one entry per CDR3 protein. Of more than 650,000 distinct CDR3 sequences in the sample, about 11% were seen once. This clonotype was seen a handful of times. Its antigen is currently unknown. The chain joins TRBV6-1 to TRBJ1-2, with D possibly TRBD1 on 6 matching bases. This clonotype was obtained from a male donor with ankylosing spondylitis. The sample was blood, either unsorted or a sorted T cell fraction (not recorded which). CDR3 nucleotides: TGTGCCACCCACCGGGACACCGACTATGGCTACACCTTC. Its protein product is CATHRDTDYGYTF.